This record looks at one T cell receptor (beta chain) sequence and its context. The record originates from a study of blood T cell repertoires in COVID-19. TCRdb keeps only in-frame clones here, not all; method: immunoSEQ multiplex PCR. The sample holds roughly 430,000 clones; 70% to 90% are singletons and the top ten take approximately 1.5%. Germline V gives CDR1 SGHTA, CDR2 FQGNSA. The junction had 7 bases not matched to a gene; V was cut back by 1 base and J by 7 bases. The CDR3 contains 16 residues. What was sequenced was PBMCs or T cells enriched from blood (not recorded which). The sequence derives from a woman aged 18-29 years who had been exposed to COVID-19. The gene calls are TRBV7-2 and TRBJ1-6, with 7 nucleotides matching TRBD1. The CDR3 loop reads CASSLGRGQVNSPLHF. CDR3 nucleotides: TGTGCCAGCAGCTTAGGACGAGGACAGGTGAATTCACCCCTCCACTTT.